The present TCR beta chain was sequenced within a study of T cell responses to AZD1222 COVID-19 vaccine. Study outcomes and limitations: Spike-specific TCR breadth and depth were elevated following two AZD1222 doses. The number of AZD1222 recipients seropositive at baseline was only 6 or 7. Along spike, vaccine-associated CD4 TCRs were found throughout, with dominance at 160-218 and 743-854. There were mostly white British donors and more females than males, and clonal diversity was possibly underestimated.

The protocol was immunoSEQ multiplex PCR, while the TCRdb copy is restricted to in-frame clones and leaves out a portion. The sample has 150,000 to 200,000 clones; 92% are singletons. Turning to this clone: Its antigen is still unknown.

Germline CDR1 reads SNHLY; CDR2 reads FYNNEI. This CDR3 has 13 amino acids. V was trimmed by 6 bases and J by 1 base, leaving 9 bases between them. This chain links TRBV2 with TRBJ2-5; D gene uncertain. The starting material was peripheral blood, obtained on day 0 of AZD1222 vaccination. The clonotype comes from an adult in good health. CDR3 protein: CASRVDFQETQYF. The CDR3 DNA is TGTGCCAGCAGGGTAGACTTCCAAGAGACCCAGTACTTC.